The T cell receptor (beta chain) described here comes from a study of T cell responses to AZD1222 COVID-19 vaccine. This clone was seen a few times. Its antigen is still unknown. Repertoires were generated with immunoSEQ multiplex PCR, while TCRdb's copy carries only in-frame clones and drops some. Among 85,000 to 120,000 clones listed, 70% to 90% were seen once. The study, taken as a whole, reports: It should be noted that donors were predominantly white British and more often female, and clonal diversity was possibly underestimated. Among vaccine-associated CD4 TCRs, coverage spanned spike, with dominance at 160-218 and 743-854.

From germline, CDR1 is SNHLY and CDR2 FYNNEI. This CDR3 has 15 residues. The V and J ends lost 7 bases and 2 bases respectively, with 14 bases between them. Sequenced material: peripheral blood, taken on day 0 of AZD1222 vaccination. This clonotype was sampled from an adult in good health. The chain has TRBV2 and TRBJ1-4; D might be TRBD1 (5 bases). The DNA for the CDR3 is TGTGCCAGCAATGCGAGAGGGGTCACTAATGAAAAACTGTTTTTT. Its translation: CASNARGVTNEKLFF. The full variable domain, with the rest looked up from reference TRBV2 and TRBJ1-4, is EPEVTQTPSHQVTQMGQEVILRCVPISNHLYFYWYRQILGQKVEFLVSFYNNEISEKSEIFDDQFSVERPDGSNFTLKIRSTKLEDSAMYFCASNARGVTNEKLFFGSGTQLSVL.